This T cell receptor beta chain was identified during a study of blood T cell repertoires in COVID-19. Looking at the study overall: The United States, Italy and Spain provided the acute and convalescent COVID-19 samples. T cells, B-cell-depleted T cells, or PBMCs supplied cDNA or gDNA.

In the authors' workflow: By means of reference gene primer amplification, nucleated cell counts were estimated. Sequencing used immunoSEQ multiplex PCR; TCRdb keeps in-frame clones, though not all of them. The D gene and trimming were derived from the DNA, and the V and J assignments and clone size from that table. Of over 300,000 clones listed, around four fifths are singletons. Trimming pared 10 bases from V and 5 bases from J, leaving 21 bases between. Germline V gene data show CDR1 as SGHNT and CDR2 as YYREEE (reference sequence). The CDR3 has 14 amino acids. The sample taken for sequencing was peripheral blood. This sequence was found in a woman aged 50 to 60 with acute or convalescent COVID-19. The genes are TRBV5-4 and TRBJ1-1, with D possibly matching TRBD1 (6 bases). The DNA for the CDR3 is TGTGCCGAACATCGACGGGGACACCAAACTGAAGCTTTCTTT. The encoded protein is CAEHRRGHQTEAFF.